This T cell receptor beta chain is drawn from a study of CD8 T cells in Susac syndrome. Random hexamers primed reverse transcription of about 0.45 to 1 ug RNA. MiXCR, applied by TCRdb to the immunoSEQ multiplex PCR reads, yields one record per CDR3 protein. The table lists about 210,000 distinct CDR3 sequences, approximately 95% of them singletons, with 0.085% to 0.1% in the top ten. The sequenced material came from CD4+ T cells from PBMCs. The TCR sequence derives from a human donor with multiple sclerosis.

The CDR3 DNA is TGCAGCCTCAGCACCGGGACTAGCGGGCGTCGGGAGACCCAGTACTTC. Amino acids: CSLSTGTSGRRETQYF. The chain joins TRBV29-1 to TRBJ2-5, with TRBD2 matching over 12 bases. This CDR3 is 16 amino acids long. Germline V lookup: CDR1 SQVTM, CDR2 ANQGSEA. V lost 8 bases to trimming and J lost 5 bases; unmatched junction nucleotides: 15.